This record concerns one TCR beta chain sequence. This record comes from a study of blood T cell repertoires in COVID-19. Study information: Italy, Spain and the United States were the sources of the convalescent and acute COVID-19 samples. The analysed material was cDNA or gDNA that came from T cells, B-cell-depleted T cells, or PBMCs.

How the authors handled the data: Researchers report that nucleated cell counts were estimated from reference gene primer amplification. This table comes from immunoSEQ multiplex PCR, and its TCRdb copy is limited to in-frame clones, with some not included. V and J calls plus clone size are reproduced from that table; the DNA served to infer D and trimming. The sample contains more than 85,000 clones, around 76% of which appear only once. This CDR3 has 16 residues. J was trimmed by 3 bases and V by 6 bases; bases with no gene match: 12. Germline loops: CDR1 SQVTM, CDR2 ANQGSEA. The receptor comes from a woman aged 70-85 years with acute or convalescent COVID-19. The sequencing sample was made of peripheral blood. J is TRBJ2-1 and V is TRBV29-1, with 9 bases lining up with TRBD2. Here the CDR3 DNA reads TGCAGCGTCGATACCATAGCGGGGGTAGTCTACAATGAGCAGTTCTTC. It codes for CSVDTIAGVVYNEQFF.